This paragraph covers one TCR beta chain sequence. This sample is part of a study of blood T cell repertoires in COVID-19. Across the whole study: Samples came from the United States, Italy and Spain, spanning acute and convalescent COVID-19. The cDNA or gDNA used as material had been derived from T cells, B-cell-depleted T cells, or PBMCs.

In the authors' workflow: Amplifying reference gene primers gave estimates of nucleated cell counts. Produced via immunoSEQ multiplex PCR; TCRdb's table is partial and in-frame only. D and trimming come from the DNA, and the V and J calls and clone size come from that table. The sample holds about 340,000 clones, approximately 89% seen once. Specimen: peripheral blood. The receptor comes from a woman aged 18-29 years who had recovered from COVID-19.

This CDR3 reads CASSISSGEEQFF. The CDR3 DNA is TGTGCCAGTAGTATTTCCTCGGGGGAGGAGCAGTTCTTC. The rearrangement uses TRBV19 and TRBJ2-1; perhaps TRBD2 as D (6 bases). The CDR3 has 13 amino acids. V was shortened by 3 bases and J by 10 bases, with 13 bases between the two germline ends. Germline V gene data show CDR1 as LNHDA and CDR2 as SQIVND (reference sequence).